The 28 T cell receptor beta chains listed next were all sequenced from one sample in a study of T cell responses to AZD1222 COVID-19 vaccine. The table came from immunoSEQ multiplex PCR; TCRdb's copy has only in-frame clones and leaves some out. The table includes 90,000 to 130,000 clones, about 80% detected once. Sequenced material: peripheral blood, taken on day 0 of AZD1222 vaccination. Source of these receptors: an adult in good health.

The DNA for the CDR3 is TGTGCCAGCAGCCAAGTGGCGGGGTTTCAAGAGACCCAGTACTTC. Translation gives CASSQVAGFQETQYF. The chain recombines TRBV14 with TRBJ2-5, with D perhaps matching TRBD2 (6 bases). Germline CDR1 reads SGHDN; CDR2 reads FVKESK. The CDR3 has 15 residues. Trimming shortened V by 1 base and J by 2 bases, and 11 bases separated the two germline ends. Full variable domain (remainder filled in from reference TRBV14 and TRBJ2-5): EAGVTQFPSHSVIEKGQTVTLRCDPISGHDNLYWYRRVMGKEIKFLLHFVKESKQDESGMPNNRFLAERTGGTYSTLKVQPAELEDSGVYFCASSQVAGFQETQYFGPGTRLLVL.

The chain links TRBV7-2 to TRBJ2-2, with 9 bases fitting TRBD2. Germline CDR1 SGHTA, CDR2 FQGNSA. The CDR3 consists of 17 residues. The junction had 12 bases not matched to a gene; V was cut back by 6 bases and J by 4 bases. This CDR3 reads CASSSIAGARSTGELFF. CDR3 nucleotides: TGTGCCAGCAGTTCCATAGCGGGAGCAAGGAGCACCGGGGAGCTGTTTTTT.

J is TRBJ1-4 and V is TRBV5-1; 7 positions agree with TRBD1. V trimming: 0 bases; J trimming: 5 bases; junction bases outside the gene matches: 4. The CDR3 has 15 residues. Germline V lookup: CDR1 SGHRS, CDR2 YFSETQ. CDR3 in DNA: TGCGCCAGCAGCTTGGTCACAGGGGAGAATGAAAAACTGTTTTTT. The encoded protein is CASSLVTGENEKLFF.

This sequence joins TRBV6-6 and TRBJ2-3; unclear D gene. Germline loops: CDR1 MNHNY, CDR2 SVGAGI (reference sequence). This CDR3 is 15 amino acids long. V was shortened by 5 bases and J by 6 bases, with 18 bases between the two germline ends. The CDR3 loop reads CASSPHSPAHDTQYF. The CDR3 DNA reads TGTGCCAGCAGTCCCCATAGCCCGGCACACGATACGCAGTATTTT.

The rearrangement uses TRBV28 and TRBJ2-5; D is ambiguous. Looked up from germline, CDR1 is MDHEN and CDR2 is SYDVKM. Trimming left V 3 bases short and J 4 bases short, with 9 bases between. The CDR3 totals 13 residues. The CDR3 protein is CASSFPSLETQYF. As DNA, the CDR3 is TGTGCCAGCAGTTTCCCCTCGCTAGAGACCCAGTACTTC.

V is TRBV29-1 and J is TRBJ2-7; 8 bases fit TRBD1. This CDR3 is built from 14 residues. The germline V gene has CDR1 SQVTM and CDR2 ANQGSEA. V shed 6 bases and J 0 bases; nucleotides not matched to a gene: 7. In DNA form, the CDR3 reads TGCAGCGTCAGGGGGGACAGGAGCTCCTACGAGCAGTACTTC. This codes for CSVRGDRSSYEQYF.

This sequence joins TRBV18 and TRBJ1-1, with 11 bases aligning to TRBD1. Trimming removed 6 bases from V and 5 bases from J; junction bases left unmatched: 11. The CDR3 runs to 16 residues. From germline, CDR1 is KGHSH and CDR2 LQKENI. DNA of the CDR3: TGTGCCAGCTCGCCCGGACAGGGGGCGAGAGGTACTGAAGCTTTCTTT. This gives the protein CASSPGQGARGTEAFF.

This sequence joins TRBV2 and TRBJ2-1; maybe TRBD1 (6 bases). V was pared by 6 bases and J by 10 bases, with 13 bases between. The germline CDR1 and CDR2 sequences are SNHLY and FYNNEI. The CDR3 has 12 amino acids. The CDR3 here is CASRDQGWEQFF. Written as DNA, the CDR3 is TGTGCCAGCAGGGACCAGGGGTGGGAGCAGTTCTTC.

The rearrangement joins TRBV6-2 or TRBV6-3 to TRBJ2-7; D might be TRBD2 (5 bases). Trimming pared 5 bases from V and 0 bases from J, leaving 8 bases between. The germline V gene has CDR1 MNHEY and CDR2 SVGEGT. The length of the CDR3 is 13 residues. CDR3 bases: TGTGCCAGCAGTGGACGGGACTCCTACGAGCAGTACTTC. Translation gives CASSGRDSYEQYF.

This chain joins TRBV7-3 and TRBJ2-3; TRBD1 agrees at 7 bases. The length of the CDR3 is 15 residues. From germline, CDR1 is SGHTA and CDR2 FQGTGA. J gave up 0 bases and V 5 bases, and 5 bases lay outside the gene matches. The CDR3, as DNA: TGTGCCAGCAGCCAGGGGACAGCTAGCACAGATACGCAGTATTTT. It yields the protein CASSQGTASTDTQYF.

The chain recombines TRBV6-5 with TRBJ2-7; D gene ambiguous. Germline-derived CDR1 and CDR2 are MNHEY and SVGAGI. This CDR3 spans 14 amino acids. V lost 7 bases and J lost 2, with 15 bases in between. The CDR3 sequence: CASKGRSNTYEQYF. In DNA, the CDR3 is TGTGCCAGCAAGGGCAGAAGTAACACCTACGAGCAGTACTTC.

There are a few counts of this clone. The rearrangement links TRBV6-5 to TRBJ1-2; D is perhaps TRBD1 (5 bases). The germline V and J ends were trimmed by 4 bases and 3 bases, with 9 bases remaining between them. This CDR3 is built from 13 residues. Germline CDR1 and CDR2: MNHEY and SVGAGI. The CDR3 nucleotides read TGTGCCAGCAGTTCCGGGGCCGACTATGGCTACACCTTC. Encoded protein: CASSSGADYGYTF.

The chain uses TRBV10-3 and TRBJ2-2, with TRBD1 as a possible D gene (6 bases). Trimming took 11 bases from V and 0 from J, leaving 10 bases between them. Germline V gives CDR1 ENHRY, CDR2 SYGVKD. This CDR3 has 13 residues. CDR3 protein: CAVGGPNTGELFF. CDR3 sequence (DNA): TGTGCCGTTGGGGGCCCGAACACCGGGGAGCTGTTTTTT.

This clone was detected once. The J gene is TRBJ1-2, the V gene TRBV18, with 8 bases identical to TRBD1. V was pared by 3 bases and J by 7 bases, with 4 bases of the junction left unmatched. CDR1 is KGHSH and CDR2 is LQKENI in the germline V gene. The CDR3 is made up of 13 amino acids. The CDR3 DNA is TGTGCCAGCTCACCGGACAGGGACGGTGGCTACACCTTC. It codes for CASSPDRDGGYTF.

This clone was found a few times. The J gene is TRBJ1-6, the V gene TRBV5-6; D is unresolved. The germline CDR1 and CDR2 sequences are SGHDT and YYEEEE. V shed 0 bases and J shed 4 bases, with 14 bases lying between them. The CDR3 length is 17 residues. CDR3 nucleotides: TGTGCCAGCAGCTTGGATACGGGAAGCCTTTATAATTCACCCCTCCACTTT. Its protein product is CASSLDTGSLYNSPLHF.

This clone was observed a single time. This rearrangement joins TRBV18 to TRBJ1-1, with unresolved D. The germline V gene encodes CDR1 KGHSH and CDR2 LQKENI. Trimming cost V 3 bases and J 11 bases, with 13 bases left between them. The CDR3 runs 12 residues. Here the CDR3 DNA reads TGTGCCAGCTCACCCGCTGGCAATTTTGCTTTCTTT. This gives the protein CASSPAGNFAFF.

This rearrangement joins TRBV18 to TRBJ2-1; D ambiguous. The ends were cut back, 3 bases at V and 3 bases at J, with 12 bases in the middle. Germline V CDR1 and CDR2: KGHSH, LQKENI. The CDR3 has 15 amino acids. Written as DNA, the CDR3 is TGTGCCAGCTCACCGGTAGGACGGAGCTACAATGAGCAGTTCTTC. This sequence encodes CASSPVGRSYNEQFF. Full variable domain (missing parts from reference TRBV18 and TRBJ2-1): NAGVMQNPRHLVRRRGQEARLRCSPMKGHSHVYWYRQLPEEGLKFMVYLQKENIIDESGMPKERFSAEFPKEGPSILRIQQVVRGDSAAYFCASSPVGRSYNEQFFGPGTRLTVL.

The V call is TRBV7-2, the J call TRBJ1-2, with D possibly matching TRBD1 (6 bases). Deletions cut 0 bases from V and 4 bases from J, with 15 bases between. This CDR3 has 16 residues. Germline assignment: CDR1 SGHTA and CDR2 FQGNSA. CDR3 in amino acids: CASSLARGRGLYGYTF. The CDR3 region has the DNA TGTGCCAGCAGCTTAGCGCGGGGGCGAGGGCTCTATGGCTACACCTTC.

The CDR3 region is CASSLGTTKAFF. The CDR3 nucleotides are TGTGCCAGCAGTTTGGGGACAACCAAAGCTTTCTTT. V gene TRBV28 combines with J gene TRBJ1-1, with D perhaps matching TRBD1 (6 bases). This CDR3 has 12 residues. Per germline, CDR1 MDHEN and CDR2 SYDVKM. Trimming cost V 3 bases and J 9 bases, with 11 bases left between them.

This clone was counted only a few times. The chain recombines TRBV14 with TRBJ1-1; TRBD1 might be the D (5 bases). V gave up 4 bases and J gave up 1 base, with 10 bases separating them. Per the germline V gene, CDR1 is SGHDN and CDR2 is FVKESK. The CDR3 loop spans 14 amino acids. The CDR3 DNA reads TGTGCCAGCAGCCGGGACCCCTGGAACACTGAAGCTTTCTTT. Translating gives CASSRDPWNTEAFF.

V gene TRBV5-1 combines with J gene TRBJ1-1; a possible D gene is TRBD1 (5 bases). CDR3 size: 16 residues. Trimming stripped 4 bases from V and 0 bases from J, with 16 bases between. The V gene's germline CDR1 is SGHRS and CDR2 YFSETQ. The CDR3 protein is CASSETVTLMNTEAFF. In DNA, the CDR3 is TGCGCCAGCAGCGAGACAGTGACCCTCATGAACACTGAAGCTTTCTTT.

This clone appeared a single time. The chain couples TRBV18 to TRBJ2-1; a weak D match, TRBD2 (6 bases). With 0 bases removed from V and 7 bases from J, the gap between germline ends came to 13 bases. There are 15 residues in the CDR3. Germline assignment: CDR1 KGHSH and CDR2 LQKENI. In nucleotides, the CDR3 is TGTGCCAGCTCACCACCGGGACTGCCTCGAAATGAGCAGTTCTTC. It is translated as CASSPPGLPRNEQFF.

V usage is TRBV28 and J usage is TRBJ1-5; TRBD1 agrees at 9 bases. The trim removed 4 bases at V and 4 bases at J, leaving 5 bases unmatched. The CDR3 length is 15 residues. The germline gives CDR1 MDHEN, CDR2 SYDVKM. In nucleotides, the CDR3 is TGTGCCAGCAGTTCAATAGACAGGGGGAATCAGCCCCAGCATTTT. Amino acids: CASSSIDRGNQPQHF.

The gene calls are TRBV12-3 or TRBV12-4 and TRBJ1-6; no clear D gene. Trimming shortened V by 3 bases and J by 17 bases, and 11 bases separated the two germline ends. There are 11 residues in the CDR3. Written as DNA, the CDR3 is TGTGCCAGCAGTTTCCTGGGTCGTGTCCACTTT. Its translation is CASSFLGRVHF.

The V gene is TRBV12-3 or TRBV12-4, the J gene TRBJ1-6, with D tentatively TRBD1 (5 bases). The CDR3 sequence is 12 residues long. Between the trimmed V and J ends, which lost 2 bases and 10 bases, there was a span of 6 bases. The CDR3 nucleotides are TGTGCCAGCAGTTTACAGGGCTCACCCCTCCACTTT. It codes for CASSLQGSPLHF.

This chain links TRBV7-9 with TRBJ2-3; possibly TRBD1 for D (9 bases). This CDR3 has 16 amino acids. Germline lookup yields CDR1 SEHNR and CDR2 FQNEAQ (reference sequence). V lost 5 bases and J 2 bases, leaving 17 bases between the germline ends. The DNA for the CDR3 is TGTGCCAGCAGCCGGGGACAGGGACTAGACACAGATACGCAGTATTTT. It encodes CASSRGQGLDTDTQYF.

CDR3 sequence (DNA): TGTGCCAGCAGCCCCGGGACTCTCACCGGGGAGCTGTTTTTT. Protein sequence: CASSPGTLTGELFF. The J gene is TRBJ2-2, the V gene TRBV9; possible D gene TRBD2, 6 bases. Trimming cost V 4 bases and J 4 bases, with 11 bases left between them. The CDR3 runs to 14 residues. The germline CDR1 and CDR2 sequences are SGDLS and YYNGEE. Full variable domain (missing parts from reference TRBV9 and TRBJ2-2): DSGVTQTPKHLITATGQRVTLRCSPRSGDLSVYWYQQSLDQGLQFLIQYYNGEERAKGNILERFSAQQFPDLHSELNLSSLELGDSALYFCASSPGTLTGELFFGEGSRLTVL.

V gene TRBV11-1 combines with J gene TRBJ2-7, with D unclear. The CDR3 spans 14 residues. Trimming took off 5 bases at V and 3 bases at J, with 14 bases between the two ends. Germline V gene data show CDR1 as SGHAT and CDR2 as FQDESV (reference sequence). CDR3 sequence reads: CASSLTITSYEQYF. CDR3 sequence (DNA): TGTGCCAGCAGCCTGACGATTACAAGCTACGAGCAGTACTTC. Variable domain in full (rest from reference TRBV11-1 and TRBJ2-7): EAEVAQSPRYKITEKSQAVAFWCDPISGHATLYWYRQILGQGPELLVQFQDESVVDDSQLPKDRFSAERLKGVDSTLKIQPAELGDSAMYLCASSLTITSYEQYFGPGTRLTVT.